This T cell receptor (beta chain) came from a study of shared clonotypes between healthy human individuals. CDR3 length: 15 residues. V gave up 0 bases and J gave up 4 bases, with 13 bases separating them. Germline CDR1 is SGHRS and CDR2 is YFSETQ. The repertoire was sequenced with immunoSEQ multiplex PCR; TCRdb's copy has only in-frame clones and lacks some. The sample has 1,400,000 or so clones, less than 99% seen once. This TCR was sampled from a man between 25 and 39 years old in good health. The chain employs TRBV5-1 and TRBJ1-2, with no clear D. The sequenced sample consisted of naive CD4+ T cells sorted from blood. Subset in this sample: CD45RA+ positively selected. The CDR3 nucleotides read TGCGCCAGCAGCTTGGGGGCCCCTGTAGGCTATGGCTACACCTTC. It codes for CASSLGAPVGYGYTF.